Listed here are 28 T cell receptor beta chains from one sample, sequenced in a study of shared clonotypes between healthy human individuals (dated by TCRdb to 2019 to 2021). The library was obtained by the immunoSEQ multiplex PCR assay. Entries here come from immuneACCESS through TCRdb and include only in-frame sequences with V and J called. Some clones fail to appear in such tables; in the studies checked, an unresolved V gene covers under half of the shortfall, and the cause of the remainder is unknown. For this sample the table gives over a million clones, of which roughly 80% were detected only once. Clones ranked in the top ten supply approximately 1.3% of the sample. Sequenced sample: memory CD4+ T cells sorted from blood. The cell subset or site label, as the study defines it: CD45RA-negative fraction. These receptors all stem from a man younger than 35 in good health.

The V gene is TRBV5-6, the J gene TRBJ2-7; 12 nucleotides agree with TRBD1. Germline V lookup: CDR1 SGHDT, CDR2 YYEEEE. Unmatched junction bases numbered 12, after V lost 4 bases and J lost 4 bases. This CDR3 has 17 residues. The CDR3, as DNA: TGTGCCAGCAGCCAACCCGCCGGGACAGGGGGCGGTTACGAGCAGTACTTC. Translation: CASSQPAGTGGGYEQYF.

CDR3 nucleotide sequence: TGTGCCAGCAGTTTAAGGGTCACCGGGGAGCTGTTTTTT. Protein sequence: CASSLRVTGELFF. The genes are TRBV27 and TRBJ2-2; D not resolved. The CDR3 runs to 13 residues. V lost 2 bases to trimming and J lost 4 bases, with 5 bases between them. Per germline, CDR1 MNHEY and CDR2 SMNVEV (reference sequence).

The chain carries TRBV11-3 and TRBJ1-5; D is perhaps TRBD1 (5 bases). Trimming took off 10 bases at V and 4 bases at J, with 17 bases between the two ends. In germline, CDR1 is SGHNT, CDR2 YENEEA. This CDR3 comprises 14 residues. In DNA form, the CDR3 reads TGTGCCAACCTAAGCGGGGCAAATAATCAGCCCCAGCATTTT. Amino acids: CANLSGANNQPQHF.

The chain links TRBV18 to TRBJ1-3; 8 bases are a match to TRBD1. The CDR3 extends over 16 amino acids. With V trimmed by 5 bases and J by 4 bases, 10 bases remained unmatched. From germline, CDR1 is KGHSH and CDR2 LQKENI. CDR3 in DNA: TGTGCCAGCTCAAGACAGACAGGGGCTGGAGGAAACACCATATATTTT. This sequence encodes CASSRQTGAGGNTIYF. Supplemented by reference TRBV18 and TRBJ1-3, the full variable domain reads NAGVMQNPRHLVRRRGQEARLRCSPMKGHSHVYWYRQLPEEGLKFMVYLQKENIIDESGMPKERFSAEFPKEGPSILRIQQVVRGDSAAYFCASSRQTGAGGNTIYFGEGSWLTVV.

The chain employs TRBV7-2 and TRBJ2-6; D remains unclear. CDR1 is SGHTA and CDR2 is FQGNSA in the germline V gene. V was shortened by 5 bases and J by 0 bases, with 2 bases between the two germline ends. The CDR3 spans 13 residues. The DNA of the CDR3 is TGTGCCAGCAGCAGCTCTGGGGCCAACGTCCTGACTTTC. Protein sequence: CASSSSGANVLTF.

The chain employs TRBV18 and TRBJ2-7; the D gene is possibly TRBD1 (6 bases). Germline V gene data show CDR1 as KGHSH and CDR2 as LQKENI. CDR3 length: 13 amino acids. Trimming took off 7 bases at V and 2 bases at J, with 12 bases between the two ends. The CDR3 loop is CASFRDITYEQYF. The CDR3 DNA follows: TGTGCCAGCTTCCGGGACATCACCTACGAGCAGTACTTC.

This clone occurred once. The chain has TRBV30 and TRBJ2-7; D perhaps matches TRBD2 (6 bases). Trimming stripped 4 bases from V and 4 bases from J, with 17 bases between. Germline CDR1 reads GTSNPN; CDR2 reads SVGIG (reference sequence). The CDR3 is 14 amino acids. The DNA of the CDR3 is TGTGCCTGGACCACGGGACTTTTCGGTTACGAGCAGTACTTC. This sequence encodes CAWTTGLFGYEQYF.

As to this clone: At one boundary the junction diverges from the germline segment, which might be a read error. The chain carries TRBV7-7 and TRBJ2-3; 7 nucleotides match TRBD2. From germline, CDR1 is SSHAT and CDR2 FNYEAQ (reference sequence). The CDR3 extends over 14 amino acids. The CDR3 spells CASSAGLVTDTQYF. The DNA of the CDR3 is TGTGCTAGCAGCGCCGGACTAGTTACAGATACGCAGTATTTT. The complete variable domain, with remaining parts taken from reference TRBV7-7 and TRBJ2-3, reads GAGVSQSPRYKVTKRGQDVTLRCDPISSHATLYWYQQALGQGPEFLTYFNYEAQPDKSGLPSDRFSAERPEGSISTLTIQRTEQRDSAMYRCASSAGLVTDTQYFGPGTRLTVL.

In DNA form, the CDR3 reads TGTGCCAGCAGCCCCGAGAGATCTGGGGCCAACGTCCTGACTTTC. Protein sequence: CASSPERSGANVLTF. The chain has TRBV5-8 and TRBJ2-6; no reliable D call. Per germline, CDR1 SGHTS and CDR2 YDEGEE. This CDR3 contains 15 residues. The V end was cut by 4 bases, the J end by 1 base, with 9 bases between.

J is TRBJ2-3 and V is TRBV25-1, with D possibly called TRBD1 or TRBD2 (5 bases each). CDR1 and CDR2 (germline): MGHDK, SYGVNS. V was shortened by 9 bases and J by 5 bases, with 12 bases between the two germline ends. The CDR3 has 12 residues. Here the CDR3 DNA reads TGTGCCAGTTGGGGGTTGGAAGATACGCAGTATTTT. Translated: CASWGLEDTQYF.

In this sample, this clone turned up a few times. Additional DNA sequences in this sample encode the identical CDR3. The chain is built from TRBV5-1 and TRBJ2-3, with no clear D. This CDR3 comprises 12 residues. CDR1 is SGHRS and CDR2 is YFSETQ in the germline V gene. Between the trimmed V and J ends, which lost 2 bases and 0 bases, there was a span of 1 base. CDR3 residues: CASSFSTDTQYF. CDR3 DNA: TGCGCCAGCAGCTTTAGCACAGATACGCAGTATTTT.

The chain carries TRBV13 and TRBJ1-6; TRBD1 might be the D (6 bases). CDR1 is PRHDT, CDR2 FYEKMQ, per germline (reference sequence). This CDR3 has 13 amino acids. V was trimmed by 2 bases and J by 7 bases, leaving 6 bases between them. The CDR3: CASSLQGNSPLHF. The CDR3 nucleotides read TGTGCCAGCAGCTTACAGGGGAATTCACCCCTCCACTTT. Full variable domain (outside the CDR3, taken from reference TRBV13 and TRBJ1-6): AAGVIQSPRHLIKEKRETATLKCYPIPRHDTVYWYQQGPGQDPQFLISFYEKMQSDKGSIPDRFSAQQFSDYHSELNMSSLELGDSALYFCASSLQGNSPLHFGNGTRLTVT.

The chain uses TRBV5-4 and TRBJ2-7; TRBD1 aligns across 9 bases. This CDR3 is built from 14 residues. Trimming cost V 5 bases and J 5 bases; bases outside gene matches: 8. Per germline, CDR1 SGHNT and CDR2 YYREEE (reference sequence). The CDR3 is CASRPSTGGDEQYF. The DNA for the CDR3 is TGTGCCAGCAGACCTAGTACAGGGGGCGACGAGCAGTACTTC.

Comment on this clone: Other DNA sequences in this sample translate to the same CDR3. The chain recombines TRBV5-1 with TRBJ2-5; D remains ambiguous. Looked up from germline, CDR1 is SGHRS and CDR2 is YFSETQ. The CDR3 extends over 12 amino acids. The V and J ends lost 0 bases and 1 base respectively, with 1 base between them. In DNA form, the CDR3 reads TGCGCCAGCAGCTTGGTCCAAGAGACCCAGTACTTC. This translates into CASSLVQETQYF.

A remark on this clone: Additional DNA sequences in this sample encode the identical CDR3. The chain combines TRBV6-6 with TRBJ2-7; D is perhaps TRBD1 (5 bases). Trimming stripped 3 bases from V and 0 bases from J, with 6 bases between. Germline loops: CDR1 MNHNY, CDR2 SVGAGI (reference sequence). The CDR3 covers 13 residues. CDR3: CASSYQGSYEQYF. The CDR3 region has the DNA TGTGCCAGCAGTTATCAGGGCTCCTACGAGCAGTACTTC.

In its sample, this clone was seen once. This rearrangement joins TRBV30 to TRBJ1-3, with 9 bases aligning to TRBD1. The V gene end was trimmed by 0 bases and the J gene end by 7 bases; junction bases not matched to a gene: 10. The CDR3 has 16 amino acids. The germline V gene encodes CDR1 GTSNPN and CDR2 SVGIG (reference sequence). CDR3 loop: CAWSVSGQGRVNTIYF. CDR3 DNA sequence: TGTGCCTGGAGTGTATCCGGACAGGGGAGGGTTAACACCATATATTTT.

This chain joins TRBV5-6 and TRBJ1-1; D possibly corresponds to TRBD1 (6 bases). V was shortened by 0 bases and J by 1 base, with 10 bases between the two germline ends. From germline, CDR1 is SGHDT and CDR2 YYEEEE. The CDR3 runs 15 residues. CDR3 sequence reads: CASSLDREKNTEAFF. The CDR3 coding sequence is TGTGCCAGCAGCTTGGACAGGGAAAAGAACACTGAAGCTTTCTTT.

The chain links TRBV10-2 to TRBJ2-5; 15 bases align to TRBD2. The CDR3 contains 16 residues. Germline V gene sequence: CDR1 WSHSY, CDR2 SAAADI. The V gene end was trimmed by 10 bases and the J gene end by 5 bases; junction bases not matched to a gene: 11. The CDR3 DNA reads as TGCGCCACCCGGGGGGGACTAGCGGGAGGTTGGGAGACCCAGTACTTC. Its translation is CATRGGLAGGWETQYF.

In its sample, this clone was seen once. The chain employs TRBV18 and TRBJ1-1; D gene unclear. The V end lost 2 bases, the J end lost 0 bases, and 10 bases lay between the germline ends. Germline loops: CDR1 KGHSH, CDR2 LQKENI. This CDR3 is 15 amino acids long. CDR3 nucleotide sequence: TGTGCCAGCTCACCAAACCCAGACTTGAACACTGAAGCTTTCTTT. Translated, it gives CASSPNPDLNTEAFF.

The chain carries TRBV30 and TRBJ2-5; TRBD2 is a possible D gene (5 bases). The J call may not be correct, given that the DNA end is closer to TRBJ2-7. Germline V gene data show CDR1 as GTSNPN and CDR2 as SVGIG (reference sequence). The CDR3 length is 12 residues. CDR3 in amino acids: CAWSIGRGEQYF. Written as DNA, the CDR3 is TGTGCCTGGAGTATAGGCCGGGGCGAGCAGTACTTC.

This clone has only one observation. V and J are TRBV6-5 and TRBJ2-1; 8 positions agree with TRBD2. J was trimmed by 6 bases and V by 6 bases; bases with no gene match: 10. Per the germline V gene, CDR1 is MNHEY and CDR2 is SVGAGI. The CDR3 spans 15 residues. This CDR3 is CASSPSREVSNEQFF. The CDR3 DNA is TGTGCCAGCAGCCCATCGCGGGAGGTCTCCAATGAGCAGTTCTTC.

V gene TRBV15 combines with J gene TRBJ2-4; no firm D call. The CDR3 contains 15 residues. Deletions cut 1 base from V and 0 bases from J, with 7 bases between. Germline CDR1 LNHNV, CDR2 YYDKDF (reference sequence). CDR3 DNA sequence: TGTGCCACCAGCAGAGGGACGGTAGCCAAAAACATTCAGTACTTC. Amino acid sequence: CATSRGTVAKNIQYF.

This clone showed up just once. The chain links TRBV13 to TRBJ2-2, with D perhaps TRBD1 (6 bases). V was shortened by 0 bases and J by 6 bases, with 14 bases between the two germline ends. This CDR3 has 16 amino acids. Per the germline V gene, CDR1 is PRHDT and CDR2 is FYEKMQ (reference sequence). The CDR3, as DNA: TGTGCCAGCAGCTTAGGCACAGGGAAATGGCCCGGGGAGCTGTTTTTT. It translates to CASSLGTGKWPGELFF.

The gene calls are TRBV6-1 and TRBJ2-5; 7 nucleotides agree with TRBD1. The DNA end lines up better with TRBJ2-7; the J call may be wrong. Germline V CDR1 and CDR2: MNHNS, SASEGT. This CDR3 spans 12 amino acids. For the CDR3, the DNA is TGTGCCAGCAGAGAAACAGGGGCCGAGCAGTACTTC. Protein: CASRETGAEQYF.

This sequence joins TRBV7-9 and TRBJ2-5; D may be TRBD1 (6 bases). In germline, CDR1 is SEHNR, CDR2 FQNEAQ (reference sequence). Trimming stripped 1 base from V and 4 bases from J, with 19 bases between. CDR3 length: 17 residues. CDR3 DNA: TGTGCCAGCAGCTTAGGAGGCAGGGGTCTTATCGGAGAGACCCAGTACTTC. The encoded protein is CASSLGGRGLIGETQYF.

CDR3 sequence (DNA): TGTGCCAGCAGTGACCTCGCGAGTGGGAGCCACGCCAAAAACATTCAGTACTTC. Amino acid sequence: CASSDLASGSHAKNIQYF. The chain links TRBV6-1 to TRBJ2-4, with a tentative D call TRBD2 (5 bases). Trimming took off 3 bases at V and 1 base at J, with 19 bases between the two ends. CDR1 and CDR2 (germline): MNHNS, SASEGT. The CDR3 extends over 18 amino acids.

The chain uses TRBV5-4 and TRBJ1-6; 7 bases align to TRBD1. CDR1 is SGHNT, CDR2 YYREEE, per germline (reference sequence). This CDR3 comprises 15 residues. With 4 bases clipped from V and 5 bases from J, the junction kept 6 bases outside the gene matches. For the CDR3, the DNA is TGTGCCAGCAGCCCAGGACAGGCGAATAATTCACCCCTCCACTTT. The encoded protein is CASSPGQANNSPLHF.

For the CDR3, the DNA is TGTGCCAGCAGCGTACAGGGGGGCAATCAGCCCCAGCATTTT. It yields the protein CASSVQGGNQPQHF. The chain joins TRBV2 to TRBJ1-5, with TRBD1 identical over 8 bases. This CDR3 has 14 amino acids. V lost 6 bases, J lost 2 bases, and 3 bases stayed unmatched. Germline V gene data show CDR1 as SNHLY and CDR2 as FYNNEI.